This entry features one T cell receptor beta chain sequence. The antigen is unknown. Germline-derived CDR1 and CDR2 are DFQATT and SNEGSKA (reference sequence). This CDR3 is 14 amino acids long. With UMI labels, 5' RACE was used to prepare the TRB cDNA libraries. TCRdb derives one entry per CDR3 protein from the 5' RACE reads, leaving out DNA. Here the sample table reports about 5,000 distinct CDR3 sequences. This sample was taken from a study of CXCR3-negative and CXCR3-positive naive CD8 T cells. Notes on the study in general: A higher hydrophobicity marked the TRB CDR3s of CXCR3-positive naive cells versus CXCR3-negative naive cells.

Sequenced input: naive CXCR3+ CD8+ T cells from blood. Stated subset: CD45RO-CCR7+CD27+CD95- naive CD8+ T cells expressing CXCR3 (TNR3+). The TCR sequence derives from a human donor in good health. Some clones in this sample may be carry-over from other donors' samples. This chain joins TRBV20-1 and TRBJ2-4. CDR3: CSATPGLAKNIQYF.